Reported below is one TCR beta chain. Its antigen remains unknown. This sample stems from a study of OX40 agonist ivuxolimab in advanced cancers. Study-level information: The study treated patients with ivuxolimab, an agonistic anti-OX40 (CD134) antibody.

There are 15 residues in the CDR3. From germline, CDR1 is ENHRY and CDR2 SYGVKD. The junction had 9 bases not matched to a gene; V was cut back by 4 bases and J by 6 bases. Study-level findings and limits: Averaged across samples, CD8+ T cells carried more expanded clones than CD4+ did.

Sequenced by immunoSEQ multiplex PCR; TCRdb stores in-frame clones only, minus some. The table records more than 55,000 clones, more than 85% of them present only once. The rearrangement uses TRBV10-3 and TRBJ1-2; 9 positions agree with TRBD1. The TCR was taken from an adult with an advanced solid tumor such as melanoma, head and neck, liver or kidney cancer. The sequencing here drew on CD4+ or CD8+ T cells sorted from blood, taken in a trial of the OX40 agonist ivuxolimab. CDR3 nucleotide sequence: TGTGCCATCAGTGTAACAGGGGGCGAACGCGATGGCTACACCTTC. Residues: CAISVTGGERDGYTF.